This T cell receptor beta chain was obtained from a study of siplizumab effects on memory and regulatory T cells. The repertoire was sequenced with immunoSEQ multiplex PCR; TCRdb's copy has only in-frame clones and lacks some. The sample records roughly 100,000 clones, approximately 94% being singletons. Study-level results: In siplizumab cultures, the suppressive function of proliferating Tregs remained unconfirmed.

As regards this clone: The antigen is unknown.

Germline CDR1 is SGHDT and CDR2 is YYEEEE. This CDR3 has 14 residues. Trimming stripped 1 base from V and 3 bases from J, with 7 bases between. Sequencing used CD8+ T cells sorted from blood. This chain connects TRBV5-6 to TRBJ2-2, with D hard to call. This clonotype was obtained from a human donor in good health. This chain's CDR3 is CASSLMRYTGELFF. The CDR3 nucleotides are TGTGCCAGCAGCTTGATGCGGTACACCGGGGAGCTGTTTTTT. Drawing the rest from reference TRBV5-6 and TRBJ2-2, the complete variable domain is DAGVTQSPTHLIKTRGQQVTLRCSPKSGHDTVSWYQQALGQGPQFIFQYYEEEERQRGNFPDRFSGHQFPNYSSELNVNALLLGDSALYLCASSLMRYTGELFFGEGSRLTVL.